This T cell receptor (beta chain) is drawn from a study of shared clonotypes between healthy human individuals. Study outcomes and limitations: Sharing across four donors was highest in naive CD4 (roughly 5%) and lowest in memory CD8 (0.4%). Though the depth was large, rarefaction showed that sorted-subset sequencing was incomplete.

With regard to this clone: No antigen is known for it.

Genomic DNA per cell subset filled all wells of several immunoSEQ plates. Sorted subsets were amplified in replicate PCRs using 200 to 250 ng DNA, some 31,000 T cell genomes. Using immunoSEQ multiplex PCR, the repertoire was profiled, and TCRdb retains in-frame clones only, with some absent. This table holds some 2.4 million clones, 80% to 95% found once. Sequences were obtained from naive CD4+ T cells from PBMCs. Subset meaning: CD45RA+ positively selected. This receptor was identified in a man younger than 35 in good health. Some clones in this sample may be carry-over from other donors' samples.

The CDR3 protein is CASSQQGASTDTQYF. The CDR3 DNA sequence: TGCGCCAGCAGCCAGCAGGGGGCCTCCACAGATACGCAGTATTTT. This rearrangement joins TRBV4-3 to TRBJ2-3, with 8 bases matching TRBD1. Trimming took 3 bases from V and 2 from J; bases not matched to a gene: 4. The CDR3 length is 15 residues. CDR1 LGHNA and CDR2 YSLEER come from the germline V gene.